These T cell receptor beta chains were read from a single sample in a study of beta chain features in type 1 diabetes. Profiled with immunoSEQ multiplex PCR; TCRdb holds only in-frame clones, not every one. The sample records tens of thousands of clones, around 45% being singletons. Sequences were obtained from stem cell memory CD4+ T cells from blood. These receptors were taken from a man aged 30-40 years with type 1 diabetes. Each CDR3 is given with its conserved first and last residue. Each record gives: D gene, clone size, J gene, V gene, CDR3 DNA, CDR3 protein. A D gene is named only where the DNA matches it firmly. Only some rows state a clone size, as once, few, many or a class for expanded clones.

>TRBD2|.|TRBJ2-1|TRBV28
TGTGCCAGCAGTGATCGGACTAGCGGGAGATATGAGCAGTTCTTC
CASSDRTSGRYEQFF
>TRBD2|.|TRBJ2-7|TRBV18
TGTGCCGGCTCCCAAAGGACGGGAGGAGGCTACGAGCAGTACTTC
CAGSQRTGGGYEQYF
>TRBD1|.|TRBJ2-7|TRBV28
TGTGCCAGCAGTTTTTGGCAGGGGGCTGGCGAGCAGTACTTC
CASSFWQGAGEQYF
>TRBD2|few|TRBJ2-1|TRBV18
TGTGCCAGCACCCTGACGGCGGGAGCCAACAATGAGCAGTTCTTC
CASTLTAGANNEQFF
>TRBD1|.|TRBJ2-5|TRBV10-3
TGTGCCATCAGTGAGTCGATCGGACAGGGGGAGACCCAGTACTTC
CAISESIGQGETQYF
>TRBD2|.|TRBJ2-2|TRBV5-1
TGCGCCAGCAGCCGGACTAGCGGGAGTACCGGGGAGCTGTTTTTT
CASSRTSGSTGELFF
>TRBD2|few|TRBJ2-5|TRBV18
TGTGCCAGCTCACCGGGGACTAGCGGGGAGACCCAGTACTTC
CASSPGTSGETQYF
>TRBD2|few|TRBJ2-1|TRBV9
TGTGCCAGCAGCGCCCCGGGACTAGCGGACAATGAGCAGTTCTTC
CASSAPGLADNEQFF
>.|.|TRBJ2-1|TRBV5-1
TGCGCCAGCAGCGTCGGAGTACCGTCCTACAATGAGCAGTTCTTC
CASSVGVPSYNEQFF
>TRBD2|few|TRBJ2-1|TRBV5-1
TGCGCCAGCAGCCCCCTCGGGGCGGGGGGGAGGAATGAGCAGTTCTTC
CASSPLGAGGRNEQFF
>.|.|TRBJ2-3|TRBV30
TGTGCCTGTAAGGGGTGGACGGGCACAGATACGCAGTATTTT
CACKGWTGTDTQYF
>.|.|TRBJ2-1|TRBV10-3
TGTGCCATCAGTGAGCCACTAGAATCATGGCAGTTCTTC
CAISEPLESWQFF
>.|.|TRBJ1-4|TRBV7-9
TGTGCCAGCAGCTTAGTAGCTAATGAAAAACTGTTTTTT
CASSLVANEKLFF
>.|once|TRBJ2-1|TRBV18
TGTGCCAGCTCCCGCACCCCGAGCGATGAGCAGTTCTTC
CASSRTPSDEQFF
>TRBD2|.|TRBJ2-1|TRBV28
TGTGCCAGCAGCGGCGTAGGGAGGACTAGCGGGGCACATGAGCAGTTCTTC
CASSGVGRTSGAHEQFF
>.|few|TRBJ2-5|TRBV6-1
TGTGCCAGTCGTTTAGGACAGCTACAAGAGACCCAGTACTTC
CASRLGQLQETQYF
>.|.|TRBJ2-5|TRBV27
TGTGCCAGTTCGGGTCCCACAGGGACCCAGTACTTC
CASSGPTGTQYF
>.|.|TRBJ1-3|TRBV28
TGTGCCAGCAGCCCTGCGGGGGCGGCTGGAAACACCATATATTTT
CASSPAGAAGNTIYF
>TRBD2|.|TRBJ2-1|TRBV9
TGTGCCAGCAGCGTAGGAGCGGGAGGGTACAATGAGCAGTTCTTC
CASSVGAGGYNEQFF
>TRBD2|.|TRBJ2-7|TRBV15
TGTGCCACCAGCGCCAGGCTAGCGGGAGGTGGGTCCGAGCAGTACTTC
CATSARLAGGGSEQYF
>.|few|TRBJ2-1|TRBV5-1
TGCGCCAGCAGCTTGGGTGGCAGGGCAGGTGAGCAGTTCTTC
CASSLGGRAGEQFF
>.|.|TRBJ2-3|TRBV28
TGTGCCAGCAGTTTCTGGGAGGGGGCAGATACGCAGTATTTT
CASSFWEGADTQYF
>TRBD1|.|TRBJ2-7|TRBV5-4
TGTGCCAGCAGCTTGTACGGGACAGGCTCCTACGAGCAGTACTTC
CASSLYGTGSYEQYF
>.|.|TRBJ2-7|TRBV6-5
TGTGCCAGCAAAACTAGTCCGGGTCCCTACGAGCAGTACTTC
CASKTSPGPYEQYF